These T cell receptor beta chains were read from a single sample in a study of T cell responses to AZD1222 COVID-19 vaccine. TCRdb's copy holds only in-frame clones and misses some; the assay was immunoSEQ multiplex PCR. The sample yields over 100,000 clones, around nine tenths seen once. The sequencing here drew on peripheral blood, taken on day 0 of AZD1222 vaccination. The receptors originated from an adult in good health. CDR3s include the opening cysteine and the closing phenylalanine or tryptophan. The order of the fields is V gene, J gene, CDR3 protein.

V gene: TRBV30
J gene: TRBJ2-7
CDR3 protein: CAWSVGQGGEQYF

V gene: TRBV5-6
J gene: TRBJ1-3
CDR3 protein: CASSFIPEGNTIYF

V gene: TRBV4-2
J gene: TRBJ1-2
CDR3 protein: CASSHPARFVNYGYTF

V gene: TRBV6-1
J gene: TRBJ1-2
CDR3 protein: CASSELRGLSGYTF

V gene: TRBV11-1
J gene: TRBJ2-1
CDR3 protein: CASKGQGSYNEQFF

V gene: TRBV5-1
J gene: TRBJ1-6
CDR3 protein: CASSLGSDYNSPLHF

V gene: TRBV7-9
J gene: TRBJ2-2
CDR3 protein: CASSFGQGSDGELFF

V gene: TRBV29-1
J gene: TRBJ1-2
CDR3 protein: CSVAEAWQGGRGYTF

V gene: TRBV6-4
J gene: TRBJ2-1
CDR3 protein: CASSDRTGGENEQFF

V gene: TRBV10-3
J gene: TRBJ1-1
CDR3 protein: CAIAPTGNTEAFF

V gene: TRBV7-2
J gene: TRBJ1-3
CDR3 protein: CASSLGGAGSGNTIYF

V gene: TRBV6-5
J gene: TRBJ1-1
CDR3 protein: CASSYSRSVTEAFF

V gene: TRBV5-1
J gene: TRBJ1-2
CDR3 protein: CASSSGQIYGYTF

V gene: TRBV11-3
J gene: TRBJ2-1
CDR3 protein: CASSLWSDEQFF

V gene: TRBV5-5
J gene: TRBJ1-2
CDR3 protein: CASSLATGQNYGYTF

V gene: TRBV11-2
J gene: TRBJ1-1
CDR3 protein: CASIPRRDGTEAFF

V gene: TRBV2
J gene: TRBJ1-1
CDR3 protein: CASNQGVAFF

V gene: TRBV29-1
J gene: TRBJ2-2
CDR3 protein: CSVLAGGGGELFF

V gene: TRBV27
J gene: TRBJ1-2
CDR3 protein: CASSPRDSNGYTF

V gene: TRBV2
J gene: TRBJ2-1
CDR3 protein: CASSGPGAGNEQFF

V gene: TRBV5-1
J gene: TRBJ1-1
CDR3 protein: CASSSSDLRGRAFF

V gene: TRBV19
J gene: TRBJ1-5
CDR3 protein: CASRSGHGNQPQHF

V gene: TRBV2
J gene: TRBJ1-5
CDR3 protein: CASSDRGSYSNQPQHF

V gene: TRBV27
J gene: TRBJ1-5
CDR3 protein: CASSQGPRGAQHF

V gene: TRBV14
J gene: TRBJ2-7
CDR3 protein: CASSASNYEQYF

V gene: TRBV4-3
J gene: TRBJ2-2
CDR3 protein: CASSPRGLAGSFTGELFF

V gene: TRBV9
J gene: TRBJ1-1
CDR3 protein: CASRGSGTEAFF

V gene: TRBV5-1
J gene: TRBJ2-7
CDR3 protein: CASSLLSGRYYEQYF